What follows describes a single TCR beta chain. This specimen comes from a study of blood T cell repertoires in COVID-19. Study context: From T cells, B-cell-depleted T cells, or PBMCs came the material, which was cDNA or gDNA.

CDR3 size: 15 residues. Germline CDR1 SEHNR, CDR2 FQNEAQ (reference sequence). Trimming removed 5 bases at V and 6 bases at J, with 17 bases between. Authors' methods: Amplified reference gene primers provided the basis for estimating nucleated cell counts. Profiling relied on immunoSEQ multiplex PCR, and the TCRdb table lists in-frame clones only, not all of them. That table is the source of V, J and clone size, and D and trimming were worked out from the DNA. The table has roughly 100,000 clones, about 91% seen once; the top ten hold less than 5.5%. This rearrangement joins TRBV7-9 to TRBJ1-5; TRBD1 is a possible D gene (5 bases). This clonotype originated in a man aged 18 to 30 with acute or convalescent COVID-19. The sample consisted of peripheral blood. The CDR3 bases are TGTGCCAGCAGCCCGTCGGCGGGGCTTGGTCAGCCCCAGCATTTT. Encoded protein: CASSPSAGLGQPQHF.